This TCR beta chain derives from a study of T cell responses to AZD1222 COVID-19 vaccine. Study-wide results and limits: A reported finding is that nearly half of spike-specific TCRs target unmutated variant regions. Increases in Spike-specific TCR breadth and depth were seen after two AZD1222 doses.

The study pooled second doses at about 4 or about 12 weeks. A remark on this clone: Its antigen is not identified.

The germline CDR1 and CDR2 sequences are SGHKS and YYEKEE (reference sequence). Trimming took off 4 bases at V and 3 bases at J, with 14 bases between the two ends. The CDR3 has 14 residues. The repertoire was sequenced with immunoSEQ multiplex PCR; TCRdb's copy has only in-frame clones and lacks some. The sample carries 150,000 or so clones, approximately 91% recorded once. The clonotype was recovered from an adult who received the AZD1222 COVID-19 vaccine. The rearrangement joins TRBV5-5 to TRBJ2-7; D might be TRBD1 or TRBD2, each matching 5 bases. Here the sequenced sample was peripheral blood, taken 28 days after the second AZD1222 dose. CDR3 sequence (DNA): TGTGCCAGCAGCGCCTGGGGCGGGTACTACGAGCAGTACTTC. This gives the protein CASSAWGGYYEQYF. The full variable domain, in which reference TRBV5-5 and TRBJ2-7 provide the parts outside the CDR3, is DAGVTQSPTHLIKTRGQQVTLRCSPISGHKSVSWYQQVLGQGPQFIFQYYEKEERGRGNFPDRFSARQFPNYSSELNVNALLLGDSALYLCASSAWGGYYEQYFGPGTRLTVT.